The 16 T cell receptor beta chains reported below all come from one sample, sequenced in a study of PD-1 blockade in classical Hodgkin lymphoma. Regarding time point: cycle 4 day 1 (C4D1), after around six weeks of nivolumab. Each patient experienced a relapse that followed autologous stem cell transplantation, and brentuximab vedotin exposure varied. Magnetic negative selection was used to purify CD4+ T cells from thawed PBMCs. The data were produced by immunoSEQ multiplex PCR, yet TCRdb's version contains in-frame clones alone and is incomplete. The sample includes roughly 18,000 clones, more than 65% of them seen just once. Sequenced here: CD4+ T cells from blood, sampled before the fourth cycle of nivolumab. The receptor source for this set is a human donor with classical Hodgkin lymphoma.

The table lists this clone with a few counts. The V and J genes are TRBV5-1 and TRBJ2-1; D is perhaps TRBD1 (6 bases). The CDR3 consists of 15 residues. Trimming left V 1 base short and J 0 bases short, with 8 bases between. CDR1 and CDR2 from the germline V gene are SGHRS and YFSETQ. In DNA form, the CDR3 reads TGCGCCAGCAGCTTGACAGGGTCCTCCTACAATGAGCAGTTCTTC. Translation: CASSLTGSSYNEQFF.

V and J are TRBV5-8 and TRBJ1-2; possibly TRBD1 for D (6 bases). Germline loops: CDR1 SGHTS, CDR2 YDEGEE. V was clipped by 4 bases and J by 2 bases, with 15 bases between them. This CDR3 has 15 residues. CDR3 residues: CASSPGAASNYGYTF. The CDR3 DNA follows: TGTGCCAGCAGCCCGGGGGCAGCTTCGAACTATGGCTACACCTTC. Full variable domain (rest looked up from reference TRBV5-8 and TRBJ1-2): EAGVTQSPTHLIKTRGQQATLRCSPISGHTSVYWYQQALGLGLQFLLWYDEGEERNRGNFPPRFSGRQFPNYSSELNVNALELEDSALYLCASSPGAASNYGYTFGSGTRLTVV.

The V gene is TRBV7-2, the J gene TRBJ1-4; 9 bases align to TRBD1. This CDR3 has 14 residues. The germline V gene encodes CDR1 SGHTA and CDR2 FQGNSA. With 5 bases clipped from V and 8 bases from J, the junction kept 6 bases outside the gene matches. This CDR3 is CASSQGQGREKLFF. Written as DNA, the CDR3 is TGTGCCAGCAGCCAGGGACAGGGACGAGAAAAACTGTTTTTT.

This clone appeared a single time. The rearrangement joins TRBV7-9 to TRBJ2-1, with 11 bases lining up with TRBD2. The CDR3 extends over 15 amino acids. J lost 7 bases, V lost 5 bases, and 7 bases had no gene match. Germline V gene sequence: CDR1 SEHNR, CDR2 FQNEAQ (reference sequence). The CDR3 sequence: CASSHSGGASNEQFF. The DNA of the CDR3 is TGTGCCAGCAGCCATAGCGGGGGGGCCAGTAATGAGCAGTTCTTC.

This chain links TRBV4-2 with TRBJ1-6; a weak D match, TRBD1 (6 bases). The CDR3 has 18 amino acids. Germline lookup yields CDR1 LGHNA and CDR2 YNFKEQ. V was pared by 6 bases and J by 7 bases, with 25 bases between. In DNA, the CDR3 is TGTGCCAGCAGGGAAGGGAGGGGGGGGATTGGCAGGAATTCACCCCTCCACTTT. Translation: CASREGRGGIGRNSPLHF.

In this sample, this clone turned up a few times. The V gene is TRBV10-2, the J gene TRBJ1-5; TRBD1 matches 8 bases. This CDR3 contains 14 residues. Germline trimming cut 5 bases from V and 4 bases from J; bases unmatched to any gene: 4. Looked up from germline, CDR1 is WSHSY and CDR2 is SAAADI. CDR3: CASSRTGKNQPQHF. The CDR3 DNA sequence: TGCGCCAGCAGTCGGACAGGGAAGAATCAGCCCCAGCATTTT.

This clone has more than one count but fewer than ten. The chain uses TRBV29-1 and TRBJ1-2, with TRBD1 matching over 7 bases. CDR1 SQVTM and CDR2 ANQGSEA come from the germline V gene. With V trimmed by 4 bases and J by 3 bases, 5 bases remained unmatched. The CDR3 runs to 13 residues. CDR3 coding DNA: TGCAGCGTTGTCGGCAGGGGGTACTATGGCTACACCTTC. Protein sequence: CSVVGRGYYGYTF.

The chain joins TRBV5-1 to TRBJ2-1, with 9 bases matching TRBD2. The V and J ends lost 6 bases and 8 bases, in that order; junction bases with no gene match: 15. CDR1 and CDR2 (germline): SGHRS, YFSETQ. The CDR3 runs 16 residues. The CDR3 spells CASTPAHSGRDYEQFF. The CDR3 DNA is TGCGCCAGCACCCCTGCCCATAGCGGGAGAGACTATGAGCAGTTCTTC.

The rearrangement joins TRBV6-5 to TRBJ1-4, with 10 nucleotides matching TRBD1. Germline CDR1 reads MNHEY; CDR2 reads SVGAGI. CDR3 length: 15 residues. Trimming cost V 0 bases and J 8 bases; bases outside gene matches: 3. The CDR3 protein is CASSYSGQGYEKLFF. CDR3 DNA sequence: TGTGCCAGCAGTTACTCGGGACAGGGGTACGAAAAACTGTTTTTT.

This sequence joins TRBV6-6 and TRBJ2-3; D ambiguous. The CDR3 is made up of 15 amino acids. Germline values: CDR1 MNHNY, CDR2 SVGAGI (reference sequence). The V end was cut by 2 bases, the J end by 0 bases, with 9 bases between. CDR3 coding DNA: TGTGCCAGCAGTTACGGGATGAGCAGCACAGATACGCAGTATTTT. It encodes CASSYGMSSTDTQYF.

This clone was observed a handful of times. The rearrangement uses TRBV7-9 and TRBJ1-6, with TRBD1 as a possible D gene (6 bases). The germline gives CDR1 SEHNR, CDR2 FQNEAQ (reference sequence). V was trimmed by 3 bases and J by 7 bases, leaving 13 bases between them. The CDR3 consists of 15 residues. CDR3 nucleotide sequence: TGTGCCAGCAGCTTTGGGGGCTCGGGCAATTCACCCCTCCACTTT. Protein product: CASSFGGSGNSPLHF.

This clone was found a few times. The chain recombines TRBV4-3 with TRBJ1-2; 7 nucleotides match TRBD1. The J segment lost 5 bases and the V segment lost 1 base, leaving 4 bases of the junction unmatched. The CDR3 is 14 amino acids. In germline, CDR1 is LGHNA, CDR2 YSLEER. CDR3: CASSQAGTAYGYTF. CDR3 DNA: TGCGCCAGCAGCCAAGCGGGGACAGCTTATGGCTACACCTTC.

This clone has a handful of counts. V gene TRBV28 combines with J gene TRBJ1-2; possible D gene TRBD1, 5 bases. V lost 6 bases and J lost 6, with 14 bases in between. This CDR3 spans 13 amino acids. Germline V gene data show CDR1 as MDHEN and CDR2 as SYDVKM. CDR3 amino acids: CASRLQGSHGYTF. The DNA of the CDR3 is TGTGCCAGCAGACTTCAGGGATCCCATGGCTACACCTTC.

The V call is TRBV10-3, the J call TRBJ2-1; TRBD2 matches at 14 bases. CDR1 is ENHRY, CDR2 SYGVKD, per germline. V was clipped by 7 bases and J by 3 bases; unmatched bases: 2. The CDR3 has 15 residues. The CDR3 DNA follows: TGTGCCATCACTGGGACTAGCGGGAGCTACAATGAGCAGTTCTTC. Protein sequence: CAITGTSGSYNEQFF.

The chain employs TRBV11-3 and TRBJ1-6, with a possible D match to TRBD1 (6 bases). The V gene lost 1 base and the J gene lost 7 bases, with 11 bases spanning the gap. This CDR3 contains 15 residues. Germline V gene sequence: CDR1 SGHNT, CDR2 YENEEA. The CDR3 DNA is TGTGCCAGCAGCTTAGGGGGGGCCACAAATTCACCCCTCCACTTT. Its translation: CASSLGGATNSPLHF.

The rearrangement joins TRBV12-1 to TRBJ2-7. TRBV12-1 is assigned pseudogene status. CDR3 length equals 11 residues. The CDR3 protein is CASSLRLLLYF. CDR3 bases: TGTGCCAGCAGCTTACGGCTCCTACTCTACTTC.